Listed here are 15 T cell receptor beta chains from one sample, sequenced in a study of T cell responses to AZD1222 COVID-19 vaccine. Here immunoSEQ multiplex PCR was the method, and the copy in TCRdb shows in-frame clones only, minus some. The data show some 170,000 clones, with about 92% seen just once and around 3% held by the top ten. This specimen consisted of peripheral blood, obtained on day 0 of AZD1222 vaccination. The receptors derive from an adult in good health.

This clone has just a few counts. The CDR3 loop is CASSLEGQSYNSPLHF. In DNA, the CDR3 is TGTGCCAGCAGCTTAGAGGGACAGTCTTATAATTCACCCCTCCACTTT. The chain joins TRBV7-8 to TRBJ1-6; TRBD1 aligns across 7 bases. This CDR3 is 16 amino acids long. V dropped 1 base and J dropped 4; count of bases not matched to a gene: 4. Germline V gene sequence: CDR1 SGHVS, CDR2 FQNEAQ.

The chain employs TRBV29-1 and TRBJ1-1, with a possible D match to TRBD1 (6 bases). V gave up 3 bases and J gave up 10 bases, with 15 bases separating them. Germline V gene data show CDR1 as SQVTM and CDR2 as ANQGSEA. This CDR3 comprises 12 residues. The chain's CDR3 is CSVDVTGRGAFF. The CDR3 coding sequence is TGCAGCGTTGATGTAACAGGGAGAGGAGCTTTCTTT.

This clone was picked up one time. The rearrangement links TRBV11-1 to TRBJ2-1; perhaps D is TRBD1 or TRBD2 (5 bases each). CDR3 length: 15 amino acids. Germline V gives CDR1 SGHAT, CDR2 FQDESV (reference sequence). The V gene lost 1 base and the J gene lost 6 bases, with 13 bases spanning the gap. This CDR3 is CASSLVRGRSNEQFF. The DNA for the CDR3 is TGTGCCAGCAGCTTAGTTAGGGGACGGAGCAATGAGCAGTTCTTC. Complete variable domain (other parts from reference TRBV11-1 and TRBJ2-1): EAEVAQSPRYKITEKSQAVAFWCDPISGHATLYWYRQILGQGPELLVQFQDESVVDDSQLPKDRFSAERLKGVDSTLKIQPAELGDSAMYLCASSLVRGRSNEQFFGPGTRLTVL.

This clone came up many times. V usage is TRBV12-3 or TRBV12-4 and J usage is TRBJ1-1; D possibly corresponds to TRBD1 (5 bases). The CDR3 totals 12 residues. Trimming took off 7 bases at V and 0 bases at J, with 6 bases between the two ends. The CDR3 coding sequence is TGTGCCAGCAAGGGACTGAACACTGAAGCTTTCTTT. As protein: CASKGLNTEAFF.

As to this clone: Additional DNA sequences in this sample encode the identical CDR3. V usage is TRBV12-3 or TRBV12-4 and J usage is TRBJ2-7, with unresolved D. The CDR3 sequence is 13 residues long. V lost 3 bases to trimming and J lost 1 base, with 7 bases between them. CDR3 amino acids: CASSLGRSYEQYF. The CDR3 DNA is TGTGCCAGCAGTTTGGGCAGGTCCTACGAGCAGTACTTC.

The table lists this clone with a few counts. The sample contains more than one DNA sequence encoding this CDR3. V and J are TRBV10-3 and TRBJ1-3; possible D gene TRBD1, 6 bases. The CDR3 has 13 amino acids. Per the germline V gene, CDR1 is ENHRY and CDR2 is SYGVKD. V was cut by 6 bases and J by 0 bases, with 6 bases left in between. The CDR3 protein is CAIRDSSGNTIYF. CDR3 DNA sequence: TGTGCCATCAGGGACAGCTCTGGAAACACCATATATTTT.

The chain employs TRBV6-5 and TRBJ1-2, with D maybe TRBD1 (5 bases). Trimming shortened V by 8 bases and J by 3 bases, and 13 bases separated the two germline ends. The CDR3 runs 13 residues. CDR1 is MNHEY, CDR2 SVGAGI, per germline. The CDR3 sequence: CASGLGDDYGYTF. The CDR3 coding sequence is TGTGCCAGCGGGCTAGGGGACGACTATGGCTACACCTTC.

CDR3 coding DNA: TGCGCCAGCAGCTTGGGAGTGCTGACAGGCCCAATGAACACTGAAGCTTTCTTT. This encodes CASSLGVLTGPMNTEAFF. The genes are TRBV5-1 and TRBJ1-1; tentatively, D is TRBD1 (6 bases). The V gene lost 0 bases and the J gene lost 0 bases, with 18 bases spanning the gap. CDR3 length equals 18 residues. Germline-derived CDR1 and CDR2 are SGHRS and YFSETQ.

V and J are TRBV11-2 and TRBJ2-7; D is uncertain. Germline CDR1 and CDR2: SGHAT and FQNNGV. V shed 1 base and J shed 1 base, with 8 bases lying between them. The CDR3 totals 14 residues. The CDR3 DNA is TGTGCCAGCAGCTTAGGTGATAAATCCTACGAGCAGTACTTC. It is translated as CASSLGDKSYEQYF.

The chain uses TRBV7-9 and TRBJ2-7; 7 positions match TRBD1. This CDR3 region has 14 residues. After removal of 1 base from V and 3 bases from J, the junction contained 3 bases not matched to a gene. Germline values: CDR1 SEHNR, CDR2 FQNEAQ (reference sequence). The CDR3 bases are TGTGCCAGCAGCTTAGAGACAGGGTTCTACGAGCAGTACTTC. It translates to CASSLETGFYEQYF.

The rearrangement joins TRBV6-4 to TRBJ2-1, with D hard to call. Trimming took 5 bases from V and 5 from J, leaving 16 bases between them. Per germline, CDR1 MRHNA and CDR2 SNTAGT. The CDR3 sequence is 15 residues long. The CDR3 DNA is TGTGCCAGCAGTAGCCATACCTCGGGCAACAATGAGCAGTTCTTC. It is translated as CASSSHTSGNNEQFF.

The chain employs TRBV15 and TRBJ2-5, with D hard to call. Germline V gene data show CDR1 as LNHNV and CDR2 as YYDKDF (reference sequence). Trimming pared 4 bases from V and 5 bases from J, leaving 14 bases between. This CDR3 has 14 residues. The CDR3 loop reads CATSTLRTQETQYF. The CDR3 DNA is TGTGCCACCAGCACCCTCCGGACGCAGGAGACCCAGTACTTC.

The chain carries TRBV25-1 and TRBJ1-4; no definite D call. This CDR3 has 13 amino acids. Germline CDR1 is MGHDK and CDR2 is SYGVNS. The V end lost 6 bases, the J end lost 4 bases, and 9 bases lay between the germline ends. The CDR3 nucleotides are TGTGCCAGCAGGACCTCCGTTAATGAAAAACTGTTTTTT. Amino acids: CASRTSVNEKLFF.

V and J are TRBV6-5 and TRBJ1-2; possible D gene TRBD1, 5 bases. The CDR3 contains 14 residues. Germline values: CDR1 MNHEY, CDR2 SVGAGI. The ends were cut back, 0 bases at V and 7 bases at J, with 12 bases in the middle. CDR3 loop: CASSYSSRDSGYTF. The CDR3 DNA follows: TGTGCCAGCAGTTACTCGAGCAGGGATAGTGGCTACACCTTC.

The V and J genes are TRBV4-1 and TRBJ2-1; D not certain. Trimming removed 0 bases at V and 4 bases at J, with 7 bases between. The V gene's germline CDR1 is MGHRA and CDR2 YSYEKL. This CDR3 has 14 amino acids. Here the CDR3 DNA reads TGCGCCAGCAGCCAAGATCCAGCGTACAATGAGCAGTTCTTC. Translated, it gives CASSQDPAYNEQFF.